The entry below describes one T cell receptor (beta chain). The data were taken from a study of technical replicates of blood from several donors. Clones were read by immunoSEQ multiplex PCR, and TCRdb kept only the in-frame ones, dropping some. The profile shows just over 95,000 clones, roughly 95% of them singletons. The germline CDR1 and CDR2 sequences are SNHLY and FYNNEI. This CDR3 spans 11 amino acids. The ends were cut back, 8 bases at V and 4 bases at J, with 8 bases in the middle. The sample was T cells isolated from PBMCs. The clonotype comes from a human donor in good health. The chain joins TRBV2 to TRBJ1-2; a possible D gene is TRBD1 (5 bases). CDR3 in amino acids: CASEDIYGYTF. DNA of the CDR3: TGTGCCAGCGAGGACATCTATGGCTACACCTTC.